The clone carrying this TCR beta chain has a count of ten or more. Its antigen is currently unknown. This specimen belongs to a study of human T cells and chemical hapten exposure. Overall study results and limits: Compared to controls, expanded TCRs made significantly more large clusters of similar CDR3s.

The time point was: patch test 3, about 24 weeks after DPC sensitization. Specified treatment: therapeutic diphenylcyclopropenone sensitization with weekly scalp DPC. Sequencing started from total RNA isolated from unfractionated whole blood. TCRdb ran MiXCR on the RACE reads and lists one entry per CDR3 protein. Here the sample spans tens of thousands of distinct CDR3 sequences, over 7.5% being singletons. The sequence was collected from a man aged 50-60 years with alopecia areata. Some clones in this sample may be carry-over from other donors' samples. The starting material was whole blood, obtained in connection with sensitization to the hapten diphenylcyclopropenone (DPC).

CDR3 coding DNA: TGTGCCAGCTCACCGGGGGGACAGGGGGCTTACAATGAGCAGTTCTTC. It translates to CASSPGGQGAYNEQFF. The chain recombines TRBV18 with TRBJ2-1; 12 nucleotides align to TRBD1. This CDR3 is 16 amino acids long. Germline V gene sequence: CDR1 KGHSH, CDR2 LQKENI. Trimming at V came to 3 bases and at J to 4 bases, leaving 4 bases not matched to a gene.